A single sample is the source of the 22 T cell receptor beta chains below, sequenced in a study of blood T cell repertoires in COVID-19. Here immunoSEQ multiplex PCR was the method, and the copy in TCRdb shows in-frame clones only, minus some. The sample lists a few hundred thousand clones, around nine tenths seen once, with around 13% in the top ten. What was sequenced was peripheral blood. Receptor source: a woman in her 70s with COVID-19, enrolled during active disease.

The J gene is TRBJ1-6, the V gene TRBV5-8, with TRBD1 matching 8 bases. V dropped 4 bases and J dropped 5; count of bases not matched to a gene: 8. This CDR3 is 16 amino acids long. Germline CDR1 is SGHTS and CDR2 is YDEGEE. The CDR3 reads CASSLYRTGNNSPLHF. In DNA, the CDR3 is TGTGCCAGCAGCCTATATAGGACAGGGAATAATTCACCCCTCCACTTT.

The chain employs TRBV29-1 and TRBJ2-7, with D possibly matching TRBD1 (6 bases). V was clipped by 4 bases and J by 4 bases, with 14 bases between them. CDR3 length: 13 residues. In germline, CDR1 is SQVTM, CDR2 ANQGSEA. CDR3 nucleotide sequence: TGCAGCGTTGGGAAGGGACAACCTTACGAGCAGTACTTC. It specifies CSVGKGQPYEQYF.

V gene TRBV3-1 (or the pseudogene TRBV3-2) combines with J gene TRBJ1-4; 8 positions agree with TRBD1. With V trimmed by 3 bases and J by 4 bases, 4 bases remained unmatched. Germline values: CDR1 LGHDT, CDR2 YNNKEL (reference sequence). The CDR3 totals 15 residues. CDR3 protein: CASSHQTGVNEKLFF. As DNA, the CDR3 is TGTGCCAGCAGCCACCAGACAGGGGTTAATGAAAAACTGTTTTTT.

The V call is TRBV10-3, the J call TRBJ1-1; D call uncertain. From germline, CDR1 is ENHRY and CDR2 SYGVKD. The CDR3 spans 13 residues. With 10 bases removed from V and 1 base from J, the gap between germline ends came to 13 bases. The CDR3 region is CATLDWRNTEAFF. The DNA for the CDR3 is TGTGCCACCCTGGACTGGCGGAACACTGAAGCTTTCTTT.

The V call is TRBV5-6, the J call TRBJ2-7; 8 bases are a match to TRBD2. V was clipped by 4 bases and J by 3 bases; unmatched bases: 12. Per the germline V gene, CDR1 is SGHDT and CDR2 is YYEEEE. The CDR3 has 16 residues. The CDR3 protein is CASSVIHAGRGYEQYF. The CDR3, as DNA: TGTGCCAGCAGCGTGATTCATGCCGGGAGGGGCTACGAGCAGTACTTC. The whole variable domain, remainder taken from reference TRBV5-6 and TRBJ2-7, is DAGVTQSPTHLIKTRGQQVTLRCSPKSGHDTVSWYQQALGQGPQFIFQYYEEEERQRGNFPDRFSGHQFPNYSSELNVNALLLGDSALYLCASSVIHAGRGYEQYFGPGTRLTVT.

V usage is TRBV5-1 and J usage is TRBJ2-2, with D possibly TRBD1 on 6 matching bases. The ends were cut back, 0 bases at V and 0 bases at J, with 9 bases in the middle. The germline gives CDR1 SGHRS, CDR2 YFSETQ. The CDR3 has 16 residues. CDR3 amino acids: CASSLDRTANTGELFF. The CDR3 nucleotides read TGCGCCAGCAGCTTGGACAGGACAGCGAACACCGGGGAGCTGTTTTTT.

This clone was seen ten or more times. The chain links TRBV4-1 to TRBJ2-4; 7 positions agree with TRBD1. This CDR3 is 15 amino acids long. V shed 3 bases, J shed 0 bases, and the junction held 2 bases outside the gene matches. The germline V gene has CDR1 MGHRA and CDR2 YSYEKL. This chain's CDR3 is CASSHGQVAKNIQYF. The DNA for the CDR3 is TGCGCCAGCAGCCACGGACAGGTAGCCAAAAACATTCAGTACTTC.

As for this clone: The sample holds other DNA sequences that translate to the same CDR3. The chain is built from TRBV19 and TRBJ1-3; D is possibly TRBD1 (5 bases). Germline CDR1 LNHDA, CDR2 SQIVND (reference sequence). The CDR3 is 15 residues long. Trimming took 6 bases from V and 0 from J, leaving 12 bases between them. Here the CDR3 reads CASRRQFFSGNTIYF. The DNA for the CDR3 is TGTGCCAGTAGGCGACAGTTTTTCTCTGGAAACACCATATATTTT.

The rearrangement uses TRBV11-2 and TRBJ2-7; TRBD1 matches at 8 bases. The V and J ends lost 0 bases and 3 bases, in that order; junction bases with no gene match: 4. CDR1 and CDR2 (germline): SGHAT, FQNNGV. This CDR3 is built from 15 residues. The chain's CDR3 is CASSLEDRAHYEQYF. CDR3 in DNA: TGTGCCAGCAGCTTAGAGGACAGGGCTCACTACGAGCAGTACTTC.

The rearrangement uses TRBV5-5 and TRBJ2-7, with D perhaps matching TRBD1 (7 bases). From germline, CDR1 is SGHKS and CDR2 YYEKEE (reference sequence). The CDR3 has 15 residues. V was cut by 0 bases and J by 0 bases, with 10 bases left in between. CDR3 DNA sequence: TGTGCCAGCAGCTTGGCAGGGGGGATCTCCTACGAGCAGTACTTC. The encoded protein is CASSLAGGISYEQYF.

The chain carries TRBV25-1 and TRBJ2-7, with 9 bases aligning to TRBD1. Germline values: CDR1 MGHDK, CDR2 SYGVNS. The CDR3 is 15 residues long. V lost 7 bases, J lost 5 bases, and 12 bases stayed unmatched. CDR3 loop: CASTLRDRVQDEQYF. Written as DNA, the CDR3 is TGTGCCAGCACCCTCCGGGACAGGGTACAAGACGAGCAGTACTTC.

The V and J genes are TRBV30 and TRBJ1-3; D is possibly TRBD1 (5 bases). The CDR3 is made up of 15 amino acids. V lost 2 bases and J 4 bases, leaving 15 bases between the germline ends. Per the germline V gene, CDR1 is GTSNPN and CDR2 is SVGIG (reference sequence). The CDR3 nucleotides are TGTGCCTGGAGTATAAGGGGATCGGAAGGAAACACCATATATTTT. Its protein product is CAWSIRGSEGNTIYF.

This clone was observed a single time. This chain connects TRBV5-6 to TRBJ2-3, with TRBD2 identical over 9 bases. Per the germline V gene, CDR1 is SGHDT and CDR2 is YYEEEE. The V segment lost 0 bases and the J segment 5 bases; nucleotides outside the gene matches: 4. The CDR3 totals 15 residues. CDR3 protein: CASSLELAGEDTQYF. CDR3 sequence (DNA): TGTGCCAGCAGCTTGGAACTAGCGGGCGAAGATACGCAGTATTTT.

CDR3: CASSQYLNTEAFF. The CDR3 nucleotides read TGTGCCAGCAGCCAATACCTAAACACTGAAGCTTTCTTT. The chain is built from TRBV14 and TRBJ1-1; no definite D call. Deletions cut 2 bases from V and 2 bases from J, with 6 bases between. The CDR3 is 13 amino acids. Germline loops: CDR1 SGHDN, CDR2 FVKESK.

The sample holds one count of this clone. The J gene is TRBJ2-3, the V gene TRBV6-5; no firm D call. Germline CDR1 reads MNHEY; CDR2 reads SVGAGI. The CDR3 runs 14 residues. The V end lost 5 bases, the J end lost 2 bases, and 11 bases lay between the germline ends. The CDR3 nucleotides read TGTGCCAGCAGTCCGACATATCCCACAGATACGCAGTATTTT. It translates to CASSPTYPTDTQYF.

The CDR3 bases are TGTGCCAGCACCTCGGAGACCCAGTACTTC. It encodes CASTSETQYF. This rearrangement joins TRBV12-3 or TRBV12-4 to TRBJ2-5; the D is unclear. This CDR3 contains 10 residues. Trimming stripped 7 bases from V and 5 bases from J, with 5 bases between.

The CDR3 DNA is TGTGCCAGCAGCGTAAGGGAACAGGGGAACACCGGGGAGCTGTTTTTT. This encodes CASSVREQGNTGELFF. The chain carries TRBV9 and TRBJ2-2, with D possibly being TRBD1 (6 bases). CDR3 length: 16 residues. CDR1 SGDLS and CDR2 YYNGEE come from the germline V gene. Trimming left V 1 base short and J 1 base short, with 11 bases between.

The V gene is TRBV5-1, the J gene TRBJ2-1; 12 nucleotides agree with TRBD1. Germline V gene data show CDR1 as SGHRS and CDR2 as YFSETQ. CDR3 size: 16 residues. V gave up 4 bases and J gave up 4 bases; unmatched junction bases: 6. The DNA of the CDR3 is TGCGCCAGCAGCACGGGACAGGGGGCGTCGTACAATGAGCAGTTCTTC. Translation gives CASSTGQGASYNEQFF.

The chain recombines TRBV2 with TRBJ2-3, with D uncertain. The CDR3 extends over 12 amino acids. Germline V gene sequence: CDR1 SNHLY, CDR2 FYNNEI. V lost 7 bases and J 6 bases, leaving 11 bases between the germline ends. The CDR3 sequence: CASTRTADTQYF. The CDR3 DNA reads as TGTGCCAGCACGCGCACCGCGGATACGCAGTATTTT. Based on the CDR3 plus reference TRBV2 and TRBJ2-3, the full variable domain is EPEVTQTPSHQVTQMGQEVILRCVPISNHLYFYWYRQILGQKVEFLVSFYNNEISEKSEIFDDQFSVERPDGSNFTLKIRSTKLEDSAMYFCASTRTADTQYFGPGTRLTVL.

This clone was observed a handful of times. The chain uses TRBV11-2 and TRBJ2-3, with D possibly being TRBD2 (7 bases). This CDR3 spans 15 amino acids. The germline V and J ends were trimmed by 1 base and 3 bases, with 11 bases remaining between them. Per germline, CDR1 SGHAT and CDR2 FQNNGV. The CDR3: CASSLVRGATDTQYF. In DNA, the CDR3 is TGTGCCAGCAGCTTAGTCCGGGGGGCTACAGATACGCAGTATTTT. Looking up the rest from reference TRBV11-2 and TRBJ2-3 gives the full variable domain: EAGVAQSPRYKIIEKRQSVAFWCNPISGHATLYWYQQILGQGPKLLIQFQNNGVVDDSQLPKDRFSAERLKGVDSTLKIQPAKLEDSAVYLCASSLVRGATDTQYFGPGTRLTVL.

This clone has only one observation. This chain links TRBV27 with TRBJ2-3, with D possibly being TRBD2 (6 bases). The V end lost 7 bases, the J end lost 4 bases, and 18 bases lay between the germline ends. The CDR3 contains 15 residues. Germline values: CDR1 MNHEY, CDR2 SMNVEV (reference sequence). This chain's CDR3 is CASKLLASVPDTQYF. The CDR3 bases are TGTGCCAGCAAGCTACTAGCTTCGGTCCCAGATACGCAGTATTTT.

CDR3 amino acids: CACRDRGYSGNTIYF. CDR3 nucleotide sequence: TGTGCCTGCCGGGACAGGGGGTACTCTGGAAACACCATATATTTT. This sequence joins TRBV21-1 and TRBJ1-3; the DNA was not compared with TRBD1, the D call given in the table. TRBV21-1 is recorded as a pseudogene. The CDR3 runs 15 residues.